This T cell receptor beta chain was recovered during a study of regulatory T cells in long-lasting Graves disease. Study-level points and caveats: The study found lower TCR diversity in persistent Graves' patients than in newly diagnosed ones. There was favoring of TRBV28, TRBJ1-2 and TRBJ2-5 in persistent disease.

This clonotype was recorded a few times. The antigen is not known. The time point is: persistent/refractory GD, antithyroid drugs over 5 years with positive TRAb. PBMC RNA was the source of the TCR library. Germline V gives CDR1 LNHDA, CDR2 SQIVND (reference sequence). The CDR3 totals 13 residues. V lost 10 bases and J 1 base, leaving 13 bases between the germline ends. Building of the TCR beta libraries involved iRepertoire HTBI primers and Arm-PCR of CDR3 regions. TCRdb analysed the multiplex PCR reads with MiXCR anew, one entry per CDR3 protein. There are a few hundred thousand distinct CDR3 sequences in the sample; roughly a quarter occur only once, and about 27% lies in the top ten.

The TCR comes from a female donor with Graves disease. The genes are TRBV19 and TRBJ1-1; maybe TRBD1 (5 bases). The source was peripheral blood mononuclear cells (PBMCs), collected when the disease was refractory, from a patient treated with antithyroid drugs. CDR3 in amino acids: CATDPGPNTEAFF. CDR3 sequence (DNA): TGTGCCACCGACCCGGGACCGAACACTGAAGCTTTCTTT.